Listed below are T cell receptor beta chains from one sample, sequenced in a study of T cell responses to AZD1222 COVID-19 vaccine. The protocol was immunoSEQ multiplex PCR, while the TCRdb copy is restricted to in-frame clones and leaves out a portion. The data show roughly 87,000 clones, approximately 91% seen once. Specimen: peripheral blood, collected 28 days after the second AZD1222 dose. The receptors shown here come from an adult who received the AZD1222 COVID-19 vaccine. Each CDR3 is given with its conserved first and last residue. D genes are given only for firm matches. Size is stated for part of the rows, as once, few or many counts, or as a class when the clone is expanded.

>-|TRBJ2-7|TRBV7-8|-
CASSPSLGANEQYF
TGTGCCAGCAGCCCTTCTTTAGGCGCGAACGAGCAGTACTTC
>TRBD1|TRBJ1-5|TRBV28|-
CASTGATGASNQPQHF
TGTGCCAGCACTGGGGCTACAGGGGCTAGCAATCAGCCCCAGCATTTT
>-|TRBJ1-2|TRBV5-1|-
CASSLDRGRGGYTF
TGCGCCAGCAGCTTGGATCGGGGTCGGGGTGGCTACACCTTC
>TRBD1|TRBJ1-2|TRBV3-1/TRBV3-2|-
CASSQQGARGYTF
TGTGCCAGCAGCCAACAGGGGGCGCGGGGCTACACCTTC
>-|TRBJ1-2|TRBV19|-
CASSNPGHLYGYTF
TGTGCCAGTAGTAATCCGGGACACCTCTATGGCTACACCTTC
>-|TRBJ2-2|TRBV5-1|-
CASSFEGANTGELFF
TGCGCCAGCAGCTTCGAAGGGGCTAACACCGGGGAGCTGTTTTTT
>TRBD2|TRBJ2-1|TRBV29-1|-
CSVERETYNEQFF
TGCAGCGTTGAGCGGGAGACCTACAATGAGCAGTTCTTC
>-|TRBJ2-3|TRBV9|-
CASSVARDRSTDTQYF
TGTGCCAGCAGCGTAGCAAGAGACAGAAGCACAGATACGCAGTATTTT
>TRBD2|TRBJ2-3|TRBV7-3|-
CASSLRTSGRVDTQYF
TGTGCCAGCAGCTTAAGGACTAGCGGGAGAGTTGATACGCAGTATTTT
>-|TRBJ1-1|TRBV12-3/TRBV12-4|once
CASSRAPPAEAFF
TGTGCCAGCAGTAGGGCCCCTCCGGCTGAAGCTTTCTTT
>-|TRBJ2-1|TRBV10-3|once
CAINHGTPYNEQFF
TGTGCCATCAATCATGGGACCCCCTACAATGAGCAGTTCTTC
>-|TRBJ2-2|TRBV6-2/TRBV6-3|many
CASSYSMGNTGELFF
TGTGCCAGCAGTTACTCGATGGGGAATACCGGGGAGCTGTTTTTT
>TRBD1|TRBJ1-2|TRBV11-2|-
CASSLGQGNGYTF
TGTGCCAGCAGCTTAGGACAGGGGAATGGCTACACCTTC
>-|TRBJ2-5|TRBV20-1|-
CSATWETQYF
TGCAGTGCTACGTGGGAGACCCAGTACTTC
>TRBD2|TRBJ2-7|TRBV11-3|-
CASSLEPDGTTSGEMGRHYEQYF
TGTGCCAGCAGCTTAGAACCGGATGGCACGACTAGCGGGGAGATGGGGCGTCACTACGAGCAGTACTTC
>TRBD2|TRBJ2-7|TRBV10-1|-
CASSRTSGAGFEQYF
TGCGCCAGCAGTAGGACTAGCGGAGCGGGTTTCGAGCAGTACTTC